The 3 T cell receptor beta chains below were found in one sample sequenced in a study of siplizumab effects on memory and regulatory T cells. The assay was immunoSEQ multiplex PCR, and TCRdb's table has in-frame clones only and misses some. The sample includes 60,000 to 65,000 clones, 70% to 80% of them seen just once. The sequencing sample was made of memory CD4+ T cells sorted from blood. All receptors come from a human donor in good health.

V is TRBV6-6 and J is TRBJ2-5; D is possibly TRBD1 (6 bases). CDR3 length: 16 amino acids. Germline V gene lookup returns CDR1 MNHNY and CDR2 SVGAGI (reference sequence). Trimming removed 10 bases at V and 5 bases at J, with 26 bases between. CDR3 loop: CATTSNRAGAQETQYF. The CDR3 region has the DNA TGTGCCACCACGTCAAACCGTGCAGGGGCGCAGGAGACCCAGTACTTC.

V gene TRBV5-4 combines with J gene TRBJ2-7; maybe TRBD2 (6 bases). The germline V and J ends were trimmed by 1 base and 6 bases, with 14 bases remaining between them. The CDR3 runs 14 residues. Germline V lookup: CDR1 SGHNT, CDR2 YYREEE (reference sequence). The CDR3 region has the DNA TGTGCCAGCAGCTTGTTCAGGGAGGCGGCCGAGCAGTACTTC. Translation: CASSLFREAAEQYF.

By share of the sample, this clone is medium-sized (0.01 to 0.1%). This chain joins TRBV27 and TRBJ1-1; 7 positions agree with TRBD1. Germline V gene lookup returns CDR1 MNHEY and CDR2 SMNVEV (reference sequence). The trim removed 6 bases at V and 1 base at J, leaving 11 bases unmatched. The CDR3 length is 16 residues. In DNA form, the CDR3 reads TGTGCCAGCAGCCAAATACGACAGGGATGGAACACTGAAGCTTTCTTT. Its translation is CASSQIRQGWNTEAFF.